This TCR beta chain was obtained from a study of identical twins. A few counts support this clonotype. Its antigen is unknown. Findings of the study overall: A partial confounding effect on zero-insertion analyses could come from invariant MAIT and iNKT cells. Abundant cord blood beta clonotypes carried fewer insertions; memory repertoires showed none. Interpretation of the results relied on cross-sectional statistical analysis and not on following the same donors.

The CDR3 extends over 15 amino acids. The V gene's germline CDR1 is MNHEY and CDR2 SVGAGI. V dropped 2 bases and J dropped 3 bases, with 14 bases sitting between them. Unique molecular identifiers were present on the cDNA, which also gained a universal primer site by template switching. One entry per CDR3 protein results from TCRdb running MiXCR on the 5' RACE reads. The repertoire has a few hundred thousand distinct CDR3 sequences, approximately 18% of them found once; the top ten carry less than 15%. The chain uses TRBV6-5 and TRBJ2-7; D might be TRBD1 (6 bases). The receptor was derived from a man aged 45-65 years in good health. Material for sequencing was naive T cells sorted from blood. The CDR3 nucleotides are TGTGCCAGCAGTTACCAACAGGGATTTGGCTACGAGCAGTACTTC. Translating it yields CASSYQQGFGYEQYF.